A selection of T cell receptor beta chains follows, all from one sample in a study of blood T cells in healthy people across ages. TCRdb reprocessed the 5' RACE reads with MiXCR, giving one entry per CDR3 protein. The sample has around 990,000 distinct CDR3 sequences; 35% to 45% are singletons. The sequencing input was blood. Source of these receptors: a man aged 18 to 30 in good health. The CDR3 runs from the conserved cysteine through the conserved F or W. The D gene is left open where the match is weak. Clone size is not always given. Where it is, it says once, few, many or a class for expanded clones.

NA	NA	TRBV13	TRBJ1-2	TGTGCCAGCAGCTTAGGCAGGGAAAAGGATGGCTACACCTTC	CASSLGREKDGYTF
NA	NA	TRBV4-3	TRBJ2-7	TGCGCCAGCAGCCGCGAGGTCTCCTACGAGCAGTACTTC	CASSREVSYEQYF
NA	TRBD1	TRBV7-9	TRBJ2-7	TGTGCCAGCAGAGGCGCCGGGACAGGGGGCAACGAGCAGTACTTC	CASRGAGTGGNEQYF
NA	NA	TRBV27	TRBJ2-2	TGTGCCAGCAGTTTCTATTCAGGGGCCGGGGAGCTGTTTTTT	CASSFYSGAGELFF
few	NA	TRBV14	TRBJ2-1	TGTGCCAGCAGCCAAGGGCCCCGGGGGAGCTCCTACAATGAGCAGTTCTTC	CASSQGPRGSSYNEQFF
few	TRBD1	TRBV7-3	TRBJ2-7	TGTGCCAGCAGCTTATCAGGACAGGGTAACGAGCAGTACTTC	CASSLSGQGNEQYF
few	NA	TRBV6-5	TRBJ2-3	TGTGCCAGCAGTAGCCCCCGGACACCAAGCACAGATACGCAGTATTTT	CASSSPRTPSTDTQYF
NA	TRBD2	TRBV6-5	TRBJ2-7	TGTGCCAGCACCCCAGGACTAGCGGTGATCAATGAGCAGTACTTC	CASTPGLAVINEQYF
few	TRBD1	TRBV20-1	TRBJ1-2	TGCAGTGCTAGCCGCCGGGACAGGGTTTCCCTTGGCTACACCTTC	CSASRRDRVSLGYTF
few	NA	TRBV2	TRBJ1-1	TGTGCCAGCAGTGAGCGCCTAAACACTGAAGCTTTCTTT	CASSERLNTEAFF
NA	TRBD1	TRBV27	TRBJ1-5	TGTGCCAGCAGTTCGGGACAGGGAAAACGAAATCAGCCCCAGCATTTT	CASSSGQGKRNQPQHF
many	NA	TRBV29-1	TRBJ2-3	TGCAGCGCGCGGACCCCTATGGGGCGTACGCAGTATTTT	CSARTPMGRTQYF
NA	TRBD1	TRBV20-1	TRBJ2-1	TGCAGTGCTAACGACCGGGACAGGGGTTACAATGAGCAGTTCTTC	CSANDRDRGYNEQFF
NA	TRBD1	TRBV2	TRBJ2-5	TGTGCCAGCAGTGGACAGGGGGCTGAGACCCAGTACTTC	CASSGQGAETQYF
NA	TRBD1	TRBV3-1	TRBJ1-3	TGTGCCAGCAGCCGAACAGGGGAAAGAGGGAACACCATATATTTT	CASSRTGERGNTIYF
once	NA	TRBV20-1	TRBJ2-1	TGCAGTGCTAGAGTGACGGGAGTAGCCTACAATGAGCAGTTCTTC	CSARVTGVAYNEQFF
NA	NA	TRBV6-1	TRBJ2-3	TGTGCCAGCAGGGATATTGATACGCAGTATTTT	CASRDIDTQYF
few	NA	TRBV7-9	TRBJ1-4	TGTGCCAGCAGCATCAGGGGTGCTAATGAAAAACTGTTTTTT	CASSIRGANEKLFF
NA	NA	TRBV12-3/TRBV12-4	TRBJ2-1	TGTGCCAGCAGCTACAGGGAAGTCAATGAGCAGTTCTTC	CASSYREVNEQFF
NA	TRBD1	TRBV5-1	TRBJ2-5	TGCGCCAGCAGCTTGCGGCTCGACAGGGGGCATGGGACCCAGTACTTC	CASSLRLDRGHGTQYF
NA	NA	TRBV4-1	TRBJ1-5	TGCGCCAGCAGCGAAGGTACAGGATCCCCCCAGCATTTT	CASSEGTGSPQHF
few	TRBD2	TRBV20-1	TRBJ2-1	TGCAGTGCTAGAGAGGGACTAGCGGGCGGGGGGCAGTTCTTC	CSAREGLAGGGQFF
NA	TRBD1	TRBV10-3	TRBJ2-7	TGTGCCATCAGTTCCGGGACAGGGGACTACAATGAGCAGTACTTC	CAISSGTGDYNEQYF
NA	NA	TRBV5-1	TRBJ1-5	TGCGCCAGCAGCTTGGACGGGGTCCGCAATCAGCCCCAGCATTTT	CASSLDGVRNQPQHF
NA	NA	TRBV4-3	TRBJ1-2	TGCGCCAGCAGCCAAAGAAGGGGTTTACAGGATCGCTATGGCTACACCTTC	CASSQRRGLQDRYGYTF
NA	NA	TRBV20-1	TRBJ2-5	TGCAGTGCTAGTGCGACCCCCCGAGAGACCCAGTACTTC	CSASATPRETQYF
NA	NA	TRBV20-1	TRBJ1-6	TGCAGTGCTAGGGTCCCCGGACAGTCACTTTCACCCCTCCACTTT	CSARVPGQSLSPLHF
NA	NA	TRBV6-5	TRBJ1-3	TGTGCCAGCAGTCGGGCAAACAGGGGAAACACCATATATTTT	CASSRANRGNTIYF
NA	TRBD1	TRBV7-3	TRBJ1-1	TGTGTCAGCAGCTCCCAGGGGGGCGCTGAAGCTTTCTTT	CVSSSQGGAEAFF
NA	NA	TRBV2	TRBJ2-5	TGTGCCAGCAGTGACGCCGGACGGACGAAAGAGACCCAGTACTTC	CASSDAGRTKETQYF
few	NA	TRBV7-2	TRBJ1-1	TGTGCCAGCAGCTACTCCGGGACCGCTGGGACTGAAGCTTTCTTT	CASSYSGTAGTEAFF
few	NA	TRBV5-1	TRBJ1-5	TGCGCCAGCAGCTCGGGGGGGGACGGCAATCAGCCCCAGCATTTT	CASSSGGDGNQPQHF
few	NA	TRBV9	TRBJ1-1	TGTGCCAGCAGCGGAGGCCCGGTGGACACTGAAGCTTTCTTT	CASSGGPVDTEAFF
NA	TRBD2	TRBV11-2	TRBJ2-3	TGTGCCAGCTCGACCTCCGGGGGGGGAGCAGATATGCAGTATTTT	CASSTSGGGADMQYF
few	NA	TRBV20-1	TRBJ2-5	TGCAGTGCTAGAGATCCTACCTTAGGAGGGTTAGAGACCCAGTACTTC	CSARDPTLGGLETQYF